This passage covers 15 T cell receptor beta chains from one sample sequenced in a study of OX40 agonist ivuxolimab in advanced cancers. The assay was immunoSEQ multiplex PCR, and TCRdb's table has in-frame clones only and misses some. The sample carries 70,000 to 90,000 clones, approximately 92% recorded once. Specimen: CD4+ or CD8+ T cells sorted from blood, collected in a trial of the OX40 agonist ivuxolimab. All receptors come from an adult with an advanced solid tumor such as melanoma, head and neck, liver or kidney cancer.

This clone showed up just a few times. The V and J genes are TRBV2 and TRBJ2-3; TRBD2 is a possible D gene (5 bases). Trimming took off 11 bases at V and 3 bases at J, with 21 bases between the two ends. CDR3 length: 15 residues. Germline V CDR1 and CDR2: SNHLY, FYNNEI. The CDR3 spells CASSPREGLTDTQYF. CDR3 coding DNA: TGTGCCTCGTCCCCAAGAGAGGGCTTGACAGATACGCAGTATTTT.

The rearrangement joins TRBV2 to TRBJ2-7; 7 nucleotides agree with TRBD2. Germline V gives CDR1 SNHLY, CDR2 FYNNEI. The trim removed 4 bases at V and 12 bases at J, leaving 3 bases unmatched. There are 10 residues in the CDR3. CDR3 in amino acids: CASSVREAYF. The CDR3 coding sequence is TGTGCCAGCAGTGTTCGGGAGGCGTACTTC.

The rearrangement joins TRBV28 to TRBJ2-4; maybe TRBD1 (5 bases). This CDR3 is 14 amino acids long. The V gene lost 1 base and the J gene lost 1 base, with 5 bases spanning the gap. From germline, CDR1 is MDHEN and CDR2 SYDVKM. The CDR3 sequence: CASSLSGAKNIQYF. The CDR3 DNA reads TGTGCCAGCAGTTTATCAGGGGCCAAAAACATTCAGTACTTC. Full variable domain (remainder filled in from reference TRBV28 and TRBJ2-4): DVKVTQSSRYLVKRTGEKVFLECVQDMDHENMFWYRQDPGLGLRLIYFSYDVKMKEKGDIPEGYSVSREKKERFSLILESASTNQTSMYLCASSLSGAKNIQYFGAGTRLSVL.

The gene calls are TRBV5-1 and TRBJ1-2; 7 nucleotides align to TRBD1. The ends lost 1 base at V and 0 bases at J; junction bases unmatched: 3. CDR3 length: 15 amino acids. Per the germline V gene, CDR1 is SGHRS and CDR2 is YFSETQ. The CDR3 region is CASSLLGQSNYGYTF. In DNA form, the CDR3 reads TGCGCCAGCAGCTTGTTGGGACAGTCTAACTATGGCTACACCTTC.

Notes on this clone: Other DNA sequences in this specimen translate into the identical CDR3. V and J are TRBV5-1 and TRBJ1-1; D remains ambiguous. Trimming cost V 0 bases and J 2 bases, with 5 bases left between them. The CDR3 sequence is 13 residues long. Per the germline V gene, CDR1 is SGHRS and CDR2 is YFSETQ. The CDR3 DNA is TGCGCCAGCAGCTTGGCGGGAAACACTGAAGCTTTCTTT. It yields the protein CASSLAGNTEAFF.

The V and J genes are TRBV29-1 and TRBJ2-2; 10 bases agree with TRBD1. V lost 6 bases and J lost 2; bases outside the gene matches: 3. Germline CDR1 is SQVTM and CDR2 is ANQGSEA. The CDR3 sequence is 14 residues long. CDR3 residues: CSVRQGANTGELFF. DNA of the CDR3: TGCAGCGTCCGACAGGGGGCCAACACCGGGGAGCTGTTTTTT.

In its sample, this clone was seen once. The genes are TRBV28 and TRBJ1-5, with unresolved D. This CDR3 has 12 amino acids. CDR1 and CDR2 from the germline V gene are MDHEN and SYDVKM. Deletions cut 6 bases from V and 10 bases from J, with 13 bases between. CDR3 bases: TGTGCCAGCAGGAGGCTAATCAGCCCCCAGCATTTT. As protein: CASRRLISPQHF.

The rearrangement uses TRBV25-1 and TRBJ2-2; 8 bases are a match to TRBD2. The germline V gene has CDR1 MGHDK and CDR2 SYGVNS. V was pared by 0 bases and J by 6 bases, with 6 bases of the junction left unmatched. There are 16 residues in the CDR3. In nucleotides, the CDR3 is TGTGCCAGCAGTGAATACCGAGCGGGAGTGGCCGGGGAGCTGTTTTTT. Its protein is CASSEYRAGVAGELFF.

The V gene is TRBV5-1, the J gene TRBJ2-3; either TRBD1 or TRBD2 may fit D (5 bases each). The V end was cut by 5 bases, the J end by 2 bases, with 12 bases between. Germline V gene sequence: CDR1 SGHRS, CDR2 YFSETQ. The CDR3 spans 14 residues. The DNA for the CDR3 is TGCGCCAGCAGAGAGGGGACCGCCACAGATACGCAGTATTTT. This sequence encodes CASREGTATDTQYF.

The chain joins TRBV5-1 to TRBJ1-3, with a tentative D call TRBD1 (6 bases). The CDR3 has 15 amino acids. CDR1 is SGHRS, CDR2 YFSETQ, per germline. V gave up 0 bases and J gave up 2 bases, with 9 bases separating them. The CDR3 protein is CASSLGTATGNTIYF. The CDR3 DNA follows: TGCGCCAGCAGCTTGGGGACAGCTACTGGAAACACCATATATTTT. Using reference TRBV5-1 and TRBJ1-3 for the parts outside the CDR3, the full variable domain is KAGVTQTPRYLIKTRGQQVTLSCSPISGHRSVSWYQQTPGQGLQFLFEYFSETQRNKGNFPGRFSGRQFSNSRSEMNVSTLELGDSALYLCASSLGTATGNTIYFGEGSWLTVV.

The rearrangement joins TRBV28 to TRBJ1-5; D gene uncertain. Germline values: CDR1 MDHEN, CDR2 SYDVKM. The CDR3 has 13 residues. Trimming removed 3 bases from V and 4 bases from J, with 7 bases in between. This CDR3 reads CASSFIQNQPQHF. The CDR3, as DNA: TGTGCCAGCAGTTTTATACAGAATCAGCCCCAGCATTTT.

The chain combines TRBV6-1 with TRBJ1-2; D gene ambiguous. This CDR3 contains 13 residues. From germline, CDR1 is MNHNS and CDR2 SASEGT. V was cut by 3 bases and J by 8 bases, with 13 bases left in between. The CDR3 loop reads CASSEQGLLGYTF. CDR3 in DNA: TGTGCCAGCAGTGAGCAAGGGTTGTTGGGCTACACCTTC.

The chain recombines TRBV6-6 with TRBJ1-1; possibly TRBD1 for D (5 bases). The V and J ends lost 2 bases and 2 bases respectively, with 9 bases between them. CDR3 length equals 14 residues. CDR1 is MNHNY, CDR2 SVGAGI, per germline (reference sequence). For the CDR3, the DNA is TGTGCCAGCAGTTACCCGGGACCCAACACTGAAGCTTTCTTT. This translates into CASSYPGPNTEAFF.

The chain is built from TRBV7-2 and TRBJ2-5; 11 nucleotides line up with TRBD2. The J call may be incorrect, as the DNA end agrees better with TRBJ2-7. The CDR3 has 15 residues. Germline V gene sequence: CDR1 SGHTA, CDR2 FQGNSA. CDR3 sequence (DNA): TGTGCCAGCAGCCCGACTAGCGGGATTGCCTACGAGCAGTACTTC. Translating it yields CASSPTSGIAYEQYF.

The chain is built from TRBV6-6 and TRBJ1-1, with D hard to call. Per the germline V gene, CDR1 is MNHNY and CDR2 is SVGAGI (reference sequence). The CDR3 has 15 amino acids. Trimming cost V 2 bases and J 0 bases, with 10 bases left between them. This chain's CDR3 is CASSYRAVLNTEAFF. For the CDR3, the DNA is TGTGCCAGCAGTTACAGGGCAGTACTGAACACTGAAGCTTTCTTT.